Below, 24 T cell receptor beta chains from the same sample are listed, as sequenced in a study of T cells in Graves' hyperthyroidism and ophthalmopathy. Amplification of TCR beta CDR3 regions was performed using RNA transcripts as template. First-round RT-PCR with HTBI primers amplified the TCR CDR3 region. Using its own MiXCR run on the multiplex PCR reads, TCRdb lists one record per CDR3 protein. The sample lists roughly 560,000 distinct CDR3 sequences, roughly 14% occurring once. The sequencing input was blood. Every receptor here comes from a woman between 40 and 55 years old with Graves' ophthalmopathy.

The V gene is TRBV19, the J gene TRBJ1-5, with no clear D. The germline CDR1 and CDR2 sequences are LNHDA and SQIVND (reference sequence). This CDR3 comprises 13 residues. Deletions cut 5 bases from V and 7 bases from J, with 12 bases between. CDR3 amino acids: CASSSLTYQPQHF. The CDR3 nucleotides are TGTGCCAGTAGTTCACTGACATACCAGCCCCAGCATTTT.

This clonotype was counted a few times. One base away lies a much larger clone, so this may be a sequencing read error. CDR3 sequence (DNA): TGTGCCACCAGCTCCAGGGGCGACTCGAACACTGAAGCTTTCTTT. As protein: CATSSRGDSNTEAFF. This rearrangement joins TRBV10-3 to TRBJ1-1, with D possibly being TRBD1 (6 bases). This CDR3 has 15 amino acids. The V end lost 10 bases, the J end lost 1 base, and 19 bases lay between the germline ends. Germline V gives CDR1 ENHRY, CDR2 SYGVKD.

In this sample, this clonotype turned up a few times. The chain couples TRBV14 to TRBJ1-1; TRBD1 is a possible D gene (6 bases). There are 15 residues in the CDR3. V was cut by 4 bases and J by 0 bases, with 12 bases left in between. CDR1 SGHDN and CDR2 FVKESK come from the germline V gene. CDR3 residues: CASSPLGAVNTEAFF. CDR3 DNA: TGTGCCAGCAGCCCCTTGGGGGCGGTGAACACTGAAGCTTTCTTT. Full variable domain (remainder filled in from reference TRBV14 and TRBJ1-1): EAGVTQFPSHSVIEKGQTVTLRCDPISGHDNLYWYRRVMGKEIKFLLHFVKESKQDESGMPNNRFLAERTGGTYSTLKVQPAELEDSGVYFCASSPLGAVNTEAFFGQGTRLTVV.

This clonotype appeared a few times. The chain recombines TRBV7-9 with TRBJ2-4; D unresolved. The V gene lost 5 bases and the J gene lost 8 bases, with 19 bases spanning the gap. CDR1 is SEHNR and CDR2 is FQNEAQ in the germline V gene (reference sequence). This CDR3 spans 15 amino acids. CDR3 DNA: TGTGCCAGCAGCACCCGACTCGGCGGTGGGGACATTCAGTACTTC. It is translated as CASSTRLGGGDIQYF.

This clonotype appeared many times. The chain employs TRBV27 and TRBJ1-1; 7 bases agree with TRBD1. Germline V gives CDR1 MNHEY, CDR2 SMNVEV (reference sequence). The J segment lost 4 bases and the V segment lost 6 bases, leaving 5 bases of the junction unmatched. There are 13 residues in the CDR3. CDR3: CASRNRGLTEAFF. As DNA, the CDR3 is TGTGCCAGCAGAAACAGGGGCCTCACTGAAGCTTTCTTT.

The rearrangement links TRBV15 to TRBJ2-7; 8 bases are shared with TRBD2. Germline V gives CDR1 LNHNV, CDR2 YYDKDF (reference sequence). The trim removed 3 bases at V and 2 bases at J, leaving 18 bases unmatched. This CDR3 is 19 amino acids long. The CDR3 bases are TGTGCCACCAGCAGTCTCACTAGGGCGGGAGGAGCCGGAGCCTACGAGCAGTACTTC. It specifies CATSSLTRAGGAGAYEQYF.

The rearrangement joins TRBV6-5 to TRBJ2-7, with 12 bases fitting TRBD2. The V gene end was trimmed by 2 bases and the J gene end by 5 bases; junction bases not matched to a gene: 7. This CDR3 spans 16 amino acids. Germline V gene lookup returns CDR1 MNHEY and CDR2 SVGAGI. CDR3 nucleotide sequence: TGTGCCAGCAGTTACCTTCTAGCGGGAGGGCCCGACGAGCAGTACTTC. Protein product: CASSYLLAGGPDEQYF.

The V call is TRBV7-2, the J call TRBJ1-2; D ambiguous. This CDR3 is built from 15 residues. Germline-derived CDR1 and CDR2 are SGHTA and FQGNSA. The V and J ends lost 0 bases and 4 bases respectively, with 12 bases between them. The CDR3 coding sequence is TGTGCCAGCAGCTTAGCTATCGGGCACTCCTATGGCTACACCTTC. It encodes CASSLAIGHSYGYTF.

This sequence joins TRBV6-8 and TRBJ2-7; 8 bases are shared with TRBD2. The CDR3 is made up of 16 amino acids. The germline V gene has CDR1 MNHGY and CDR2 SAAAGT. V shed 6 bases and J 0 bases; nucleotides not matched to a gene: 10. The DNA of the CDR3 is TGTGCCAGCAGCGTAGCGGGGAGTACCCCCTCCTACGAGCAGTACTTC. This sequence encodes CASSVAGSTPSYEQYF.

This clonotype was counted at least ten times. The chain combines TRBV6-1 with TRBJ2-5; no clear D gene. V shed 6 bases and J shed 7 bases, with 12 bases lying between them. The CDR3 runs to 12 residues. Germline loops: CDR1 MNHNS, CDR2 SASEGT. CDR3 coding DNA: TGTGCCAGCAGCTCCATAGACGGGACCCAGTACTTC. This gives the protein CASSSIDGTQYF.

This clonotype was found a few times. CDR3 in amino acids: CAISGLGQGSGELFF. CDR3 DNA sequence: TGTGCCATCAGTGGGCTCGGACAGGGATCCGGGGAGCTGTTTTTT. The chain employs TRBV10-3 and TRBJ2-2; TRBD1 matches at 8 bases. The J segment lost 6 bases and the V segment lost 4 bases, leaving 7 bases of the junction unmatched. This CDR3 region has 15 residues. CDR1 and CDR2 from the germline V gene are ENHRY and SYGVKD.

This clonotype was counted ten times or more. This chain links TRBV28 with TRBJ2-2; maybe TRBD1 (6 bases). Trimming cost V 2 bases and J 3 bases, with 10 bases left between them. CDR3 length: 15 residues. The germline V gene has CDR1 MDHEN and CDR2 SYDVKM. The CDR3 sequence is CASSLTGWYTGELFF. CDR3 nucleotides: TGTGCCAGCAGTTTAACAGGGTGGTACACCGGGGAGCTGTTTTTT.

This clonotype was found many times. The chain joins TRBV12-3 or TRBV12-4 to TRBJ2-5; TRBD1 is a possible D gene (6 bases). The V and J ends lost 6 bases and 5 bases respectively, with 16 bases between them. The CDR3 covers 14 residues. DNA for the CDR3: TGTGCCAGCAGCCATATGCCCCAGGGGGAGACCCAGTACTTC. Translation gives CASSHMPQGETQYF.

V and J are TRBV6-2 or TRBV6-3 and TRBJ1-2, with no clear D. CDR3 length: 13 amino acids. Trimming took off 7 bases at V and 4 bases at J, with 13 bases between the two ends. Germline CDR1 and CDR2: MNHEY and SVGEGT. CDR3 loop: CASITDGSYGYTF. CDR3 DNA: TGTGCCAGCATTACTGACGGTTCCTATGGCTACACCTTC.

The sample holds a few counts of this clonotype. The rearrangement joins TRBV12-3 or TRBV12-4 to TRBJ2-2; D is undetermined. Trimming cost V 5 bases and J 7 bases, with 14 bases left between them. The CDR3 runs to 14 residues. This chain's CDR3 is CASSHRQNGGELFF. As DNA, the CDR3 is TGTGCCAGCAGTCACCGCCAGAACGGCGGGGAGCTGTTTTTT.

This clonotype was seen ten or more times. The chain has TRBV28 and TRBJ2-7, with TRBD1 identical over 7 bases. The CDR3 totals 13 residues. In germline, CDR1 is MDHEN, CDR2 SYDVKM. The V and J ends lost 5 bases and 4 bases, in that order; junction bases with no gene match: 5. As DNA, the CDR3 is TGTGCCAGCAGTGGAAGGGACAGATACGAGCAGTACTTC. As protein: CASSGRDRYEQYF.

The table lists this clonotype with many counts. The chain is built from TRBV11-2 and TRBJ2-2, with D possibly being TRBD1 (6 bases). CDR1 SGHAT and CDR2 FQNNGV come from the germline V gene. Trimming stripped 5 bases from V and 3 bases from J, with 13 bases between. The CDR3 consists of 15 residues. DNA of the CDR3: TGTGCCAGCAGCGTCCTACAGGGTTACACCGGGGAGCTGTTTTTT. Translation gives CASSVLQGYTGELFF.

This clonotype was seen many times. The rearrangement joins TRBV29-1 to TRBJ2-7; D remains unclear. This CDR3 contains 14 residues. The V gene's germline CDR1 is SQVTM and CDR2 ANQGSEA. Between the trimmed V and J ends, which lost 4 bases and 6 bases, there was a span of 19 bases. The CDR3, as DNA: TGCAGCGTTGTAGAAGAATTTAGGTCGGCCGAGCAGTACTTC. Translated: CSVVEEFRSAEQYF.

J is TRBJ2-7 and V is TRBV11-2; 16 bases map to TRBD2. The CDR3 has 18 amino acids. Germline CDR1 SGHAT, CDR2 FQNNGV. The V gene end was trimmed by 5 bases and the J gene end by 3 bases; junction bases not matched to a gene: 10. The CDR3 reads CASSPGLAGGLGHYEQYF. As DNA, the CDR3 is TGTGCCAGCAGCCCGGGACTAGCGGGAGGGCTGGGCCACTACGAGCAGTACTTC.

The genes are TRBV3-1 and TRBJ2-2; a possible D gene is TRBD2 (5 bases). In germline, CDR1 is LGHDT, CDR2 YNNKEL (reference sequence). The CDR3 sequence is 16 residues long. V was pared by 0 bases and J by 4 bases, with 12 bases between. The CDR3 here is CASSQDFREGTGELFF. The CDR3 DNA reads TGTGCCAGCAGCCAAGATTTTAGAGAGGGCACCGGGGAGCTGTTTTTT.

In this sample, this clonotype turned up many times. The chain is built from TRBV10-3 and TRBJ2-2; weak D call: TRBD2 (5 bases). V shed 3 bases and J shed 4 bases, with 18 bases lying between them. Per the germline V gene, CDR1 is ENHRY and CDR2 is SYGVKD. This CDR3 is 17 amino acids long. CDR3 nucleotide sequence: TGTGCCATCAGTGATTCCTTAGGGAGCGGTAGCACCGGGGAGCTGTTTTTT. Translating it yields CAISDSLGSGSTGELFF.

The chain links TRBV18 to TRBJ1-5; D not certain. CDR1 and CDR2 from the germline V gene are KGHSH and LQKENI. Between the trimmed V and J ends, which lost 3 bases and 1 base, there was a span of 13 bases. The CDR3 is made up of 16 amino acids. Here the CDR3 DNA reads TGTGCCAGCTCACCCGACCGAGCCAAAAGCAATCAGCCCCAGCATTTT. Its protein is CASSPDRAKSNQPQHF.

This clonotype was observed many times. V and J are TRBV29-1 and TRBJ2-7; D unclear. CDR3 length: 12 amino acids. Germline-derived CDR1 and CDR2 are SQVTM and ANQGSEA. V lost 7 bases and J lost 6, with 16 bases in between. CDR3 amino acids: CSGGPGSGEQYF. The CDR3, as DNA: TGCAGCGGTGGACCCGGCTCTGGCGAGCAGTACTTC.

This clonotype was detected many times. This chain connects TRBV5-5 to TRBJ2-2; maybe TRBD2 (6 bases). The germline gives CDR1 SGHKS, CDR2 YYEKEE (reference sequence). With 6 bases removed from V and 6 bases from J, the gap between germline ends came to 12 bases. The CDR3 has 13 residues. CDR3 sequence reads: CASTPEGSGELFF. CDR3 coding DNA: TGTGCCAGCACCCCGGAGGGATCCGGGGAGCTGTTTTTT.